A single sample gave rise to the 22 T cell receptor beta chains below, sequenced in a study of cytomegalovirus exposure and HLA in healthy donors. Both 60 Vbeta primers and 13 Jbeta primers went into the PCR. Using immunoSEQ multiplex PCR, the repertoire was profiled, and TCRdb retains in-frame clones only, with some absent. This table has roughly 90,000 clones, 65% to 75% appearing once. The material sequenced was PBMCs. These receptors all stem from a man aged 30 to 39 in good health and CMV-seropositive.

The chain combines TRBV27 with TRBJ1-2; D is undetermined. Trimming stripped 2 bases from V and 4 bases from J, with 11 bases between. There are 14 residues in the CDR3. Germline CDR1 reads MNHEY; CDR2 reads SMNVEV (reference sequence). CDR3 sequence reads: CASSLIGDGYGYTF. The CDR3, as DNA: TGTGCCAGCAGTTTAATCGGGGATGGCTATGGCTACACCTTC.

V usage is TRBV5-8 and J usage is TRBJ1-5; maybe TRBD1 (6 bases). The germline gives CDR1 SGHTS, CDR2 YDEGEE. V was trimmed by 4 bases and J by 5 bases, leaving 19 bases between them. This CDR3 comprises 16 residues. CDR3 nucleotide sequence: TGTGCCAGCAGCGTGCCTTGGGGGGGGCGAGATCAGCCCCAGCATTTT. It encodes CASSVPWGGRDQPQHF.

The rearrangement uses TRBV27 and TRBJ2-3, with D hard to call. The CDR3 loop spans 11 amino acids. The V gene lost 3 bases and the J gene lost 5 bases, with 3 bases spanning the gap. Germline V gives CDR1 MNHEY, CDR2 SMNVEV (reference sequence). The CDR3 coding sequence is TGTGCCAGCAGTTTCGGAGATACGCAGTATTTT. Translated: CASSFGDTQYF.

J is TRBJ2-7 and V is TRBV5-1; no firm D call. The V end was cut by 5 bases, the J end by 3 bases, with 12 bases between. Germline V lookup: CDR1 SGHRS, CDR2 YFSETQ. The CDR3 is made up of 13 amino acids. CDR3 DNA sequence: TGCGCCAGCAGGGTATACCCGGGCTACGAGCAGTACTTC. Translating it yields CASRVYPGYEQYF.

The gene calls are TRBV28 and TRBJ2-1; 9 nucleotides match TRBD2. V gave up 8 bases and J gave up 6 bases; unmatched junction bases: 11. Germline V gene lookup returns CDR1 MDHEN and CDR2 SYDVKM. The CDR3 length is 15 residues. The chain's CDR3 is CASRSFSGSGNEQFF. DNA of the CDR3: TGTGCCAGCCGCTCCTTTAGCGGGAGTGGCAATGAGCAGTTCTTC.

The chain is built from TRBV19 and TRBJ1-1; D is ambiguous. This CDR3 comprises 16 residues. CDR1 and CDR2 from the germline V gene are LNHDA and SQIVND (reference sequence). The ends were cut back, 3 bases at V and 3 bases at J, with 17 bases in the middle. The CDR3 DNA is TGTGCCAGTAGTATTGCTACAGTCCGGCGAGACACTGAAGCTTTCTTT. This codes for CASSIATVRRDTEAFF.

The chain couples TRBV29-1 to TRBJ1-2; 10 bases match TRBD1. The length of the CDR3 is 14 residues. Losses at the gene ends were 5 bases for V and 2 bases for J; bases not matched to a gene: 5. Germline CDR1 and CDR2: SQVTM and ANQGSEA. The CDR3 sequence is CSVRQGAANYGYTF. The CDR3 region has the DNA TGCAGCGTTCGACAGGGGGCGGCCAACTATGGCTACACCTTC.

The CDR3 protein is CASRVTGLNTEAFF. In nucleotides, the CDR3 is TGTGCCAGCAGGGTGACAGGGTTGAACACTGAAGCTTTCTTT. The chain carries TRBV6-1 and TRBJ1-1; TRBD1 agrees at 7 bases. The germline CDR1 and CDR2 sequences are MNHNS and SASEGT. CDR3 length: 14 residues. J lost 0 bases, V lost 6 bases, and 4 bases had no gene match.

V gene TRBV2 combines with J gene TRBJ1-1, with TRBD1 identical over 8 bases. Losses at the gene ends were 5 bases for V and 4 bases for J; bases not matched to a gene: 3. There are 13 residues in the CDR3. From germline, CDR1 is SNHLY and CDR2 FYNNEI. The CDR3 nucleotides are TGTGCCAGCAGTTACAGGGGGAGCACTGAAGCTTTCTTT. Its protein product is CASSYRGSTEAFF.

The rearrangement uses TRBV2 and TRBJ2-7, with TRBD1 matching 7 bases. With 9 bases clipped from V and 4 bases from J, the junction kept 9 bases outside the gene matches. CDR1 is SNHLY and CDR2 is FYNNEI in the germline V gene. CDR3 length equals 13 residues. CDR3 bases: TGTGCCAGTCGACAGGGCCCCCTGTACGAGCAGTACTTC. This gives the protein CASRQGPLYEQYF. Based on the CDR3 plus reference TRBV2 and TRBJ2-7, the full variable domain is EPEVTQTPSHQVTQMGQEVILRCVPISNHLYFYWYRQILGQKVEFLVSFYNNEISEKSEIFDDQFSVERPDGSNFTLKIRSTKLEDSAMYFCASRQGPLYEQYFGPGTRLTVT.

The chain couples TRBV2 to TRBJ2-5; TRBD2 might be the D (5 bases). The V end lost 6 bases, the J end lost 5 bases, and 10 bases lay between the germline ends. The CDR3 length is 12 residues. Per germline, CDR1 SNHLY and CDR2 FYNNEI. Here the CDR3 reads CASSLDLETQYF. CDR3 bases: TGTGCCAGCAGCCTGGACTTGGAGACCCAGTACTTC.

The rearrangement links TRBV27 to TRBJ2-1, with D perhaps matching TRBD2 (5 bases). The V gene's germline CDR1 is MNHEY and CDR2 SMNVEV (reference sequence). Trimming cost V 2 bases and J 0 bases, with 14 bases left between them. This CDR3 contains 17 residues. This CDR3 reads CASSLEGGFSSYNEQFF. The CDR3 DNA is TGTGCCAGCAGTTTAGAAGGCGGGTTCAGCTCCTACAATGAGCAGTTCTTC.

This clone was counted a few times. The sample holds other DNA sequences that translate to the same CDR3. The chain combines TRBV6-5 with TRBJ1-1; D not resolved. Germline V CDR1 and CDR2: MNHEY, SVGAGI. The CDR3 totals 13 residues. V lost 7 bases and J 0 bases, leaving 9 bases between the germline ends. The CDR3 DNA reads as TGTGCCAGCACGGGGAGGATGAACACTGAAGCTTTCTTT. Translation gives CASTGRMNTEAFF.

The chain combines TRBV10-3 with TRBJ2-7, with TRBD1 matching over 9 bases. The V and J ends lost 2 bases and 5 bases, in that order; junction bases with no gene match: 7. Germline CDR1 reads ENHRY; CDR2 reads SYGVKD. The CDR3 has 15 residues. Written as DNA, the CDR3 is TGTGCCATCAGTGAGGGCTCACAGGGGGCCCACGAGCAGTACTTC. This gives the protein CAISEGSQGAHEQYF.

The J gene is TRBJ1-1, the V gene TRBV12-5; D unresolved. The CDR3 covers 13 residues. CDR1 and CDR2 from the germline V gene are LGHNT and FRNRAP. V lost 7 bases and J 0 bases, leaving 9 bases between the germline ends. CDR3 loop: CASAPTLNTEAFF. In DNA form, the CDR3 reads TGTGCTAGTGCCCCGACACTGAACACTGAAGCTTTCTTT.

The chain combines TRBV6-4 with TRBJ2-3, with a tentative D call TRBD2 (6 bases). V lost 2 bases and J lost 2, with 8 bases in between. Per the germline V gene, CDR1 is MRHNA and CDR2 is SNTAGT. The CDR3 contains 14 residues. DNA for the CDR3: TGTGCCAGCAGTGACGGCGGGGACACAGATACGCAGTATTTT. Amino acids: CASSDGGDTDTQYF.

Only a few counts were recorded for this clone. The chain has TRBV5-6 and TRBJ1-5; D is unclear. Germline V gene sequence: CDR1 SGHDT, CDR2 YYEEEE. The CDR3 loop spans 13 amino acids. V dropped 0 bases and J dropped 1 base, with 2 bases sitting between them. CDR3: CASSLVSNQPQHF. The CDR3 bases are TGTGCCAGCAGCTTGGTAAGCAATCAGCCCCAGCATTTT.

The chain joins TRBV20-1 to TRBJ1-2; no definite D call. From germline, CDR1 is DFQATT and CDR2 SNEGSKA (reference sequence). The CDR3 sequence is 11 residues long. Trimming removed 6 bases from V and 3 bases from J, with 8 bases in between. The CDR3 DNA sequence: TGCAGTGCCTTTTCGGACTATGGCTACACCTTC. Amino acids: CSAFSDYGYTF.

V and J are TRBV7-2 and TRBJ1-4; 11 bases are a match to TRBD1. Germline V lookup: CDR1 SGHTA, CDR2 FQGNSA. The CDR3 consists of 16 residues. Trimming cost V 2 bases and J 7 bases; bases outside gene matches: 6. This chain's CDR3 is CASSLNGQGAGEKLFF. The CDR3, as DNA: TGTGCCAGCAGCTTAAATGGACAGGGGGCGGGTGAAAAACTGTTTTTT.

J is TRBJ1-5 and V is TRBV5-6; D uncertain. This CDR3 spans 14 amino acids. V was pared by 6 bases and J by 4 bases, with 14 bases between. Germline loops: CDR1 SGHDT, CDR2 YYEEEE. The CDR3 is CASNEMSGNQPQHF. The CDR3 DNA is TGTGCCAGCAACGAGATGTCCGGGAATCAGCCCCAGCATTTT.

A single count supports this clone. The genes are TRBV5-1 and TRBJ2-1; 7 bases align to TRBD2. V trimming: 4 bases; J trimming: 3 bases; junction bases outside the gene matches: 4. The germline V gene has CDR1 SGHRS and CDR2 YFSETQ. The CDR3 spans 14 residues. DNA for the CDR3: TGCGCCAGCAGCGGGGGGGGGAACTACAATGAGCAGTTCTTC. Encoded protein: CASSGGGNYNEQFF.

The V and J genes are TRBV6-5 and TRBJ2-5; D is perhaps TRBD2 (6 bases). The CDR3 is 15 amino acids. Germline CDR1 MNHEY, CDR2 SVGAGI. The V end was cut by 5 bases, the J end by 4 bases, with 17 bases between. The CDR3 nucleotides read TGTGCCAGCAGTGCTCGTACAAGGGGAGGAGAGACCCAGTACTTC. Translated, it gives CASSARTRGGETQYF.